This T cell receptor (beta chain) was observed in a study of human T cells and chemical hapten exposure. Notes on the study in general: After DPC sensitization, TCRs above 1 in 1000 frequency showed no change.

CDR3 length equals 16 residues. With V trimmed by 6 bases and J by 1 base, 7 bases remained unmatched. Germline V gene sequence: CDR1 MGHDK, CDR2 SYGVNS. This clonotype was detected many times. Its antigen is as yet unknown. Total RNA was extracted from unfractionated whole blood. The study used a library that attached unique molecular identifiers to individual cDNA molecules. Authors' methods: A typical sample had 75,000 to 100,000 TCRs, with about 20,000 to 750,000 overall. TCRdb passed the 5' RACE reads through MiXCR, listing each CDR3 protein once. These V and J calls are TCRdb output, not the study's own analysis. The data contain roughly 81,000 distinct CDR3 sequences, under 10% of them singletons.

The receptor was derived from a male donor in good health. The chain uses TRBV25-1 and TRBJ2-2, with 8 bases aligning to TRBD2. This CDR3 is CASSSYSGKNTGELFF. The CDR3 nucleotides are TGTGCCAGCAGCTCCTATAGCGGGAAGAACACCGGGGAGCTGTTTTTT.